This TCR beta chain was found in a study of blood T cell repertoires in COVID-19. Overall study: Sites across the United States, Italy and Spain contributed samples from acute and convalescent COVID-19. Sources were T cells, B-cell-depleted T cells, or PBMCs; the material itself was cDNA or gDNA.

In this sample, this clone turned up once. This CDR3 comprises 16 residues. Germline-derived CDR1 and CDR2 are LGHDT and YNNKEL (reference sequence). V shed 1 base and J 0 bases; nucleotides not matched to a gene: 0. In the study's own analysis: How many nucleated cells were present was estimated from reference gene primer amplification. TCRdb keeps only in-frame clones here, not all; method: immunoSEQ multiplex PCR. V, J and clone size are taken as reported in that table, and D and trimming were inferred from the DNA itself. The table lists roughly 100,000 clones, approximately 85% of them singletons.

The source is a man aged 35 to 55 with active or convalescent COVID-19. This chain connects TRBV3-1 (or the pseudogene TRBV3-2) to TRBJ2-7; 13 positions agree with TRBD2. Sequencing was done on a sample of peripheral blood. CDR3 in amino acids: CASSQGLAGGSYEQYF. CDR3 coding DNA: TGTGCCAGCAGCCAAGGACTAGCGGGGGGCTCCTACGAGCAGTACTTC.